This T cell receptor (beta chain) comes out of a study of blood T cell repertoires in COVID-19 (dated by TCRdb to about 2020). With respect to the entire study: Samples covering the acute and convalescent phases of COVID-19 were provided by collaborators in the United States, Italy and Spain. The material from the prospective study consisted of cDNA or gDNA derived from T cells, B-cell-depleted T cells, or PBMCs. The dataset comprised deeply sampled blood TCRbeta repertoires from subjects exposed to, actively infected with, or recovered from COVID-19. The repertoires were made available in a free public database intended to serve as a resource for research on the immune response to SARS-CoV-2. Samples came from the ongoing ImmuneRACE study (first 160 participants) plus 1,254 subjects from 6 global collaborators. A de-identified subject ID, COVID-19 status, age in years and sex were almost always included in the sample metadata. Where available, HLA class I and class II types were obtained from metadata supplied by the sample provider rather than from assay-based typing.

V has 6 bases trimmed and J has 1 base trimmed; junction bases matching no gene number 13. The CDR3 sequence holds 19 residues, the cysteine and phenylalanine included. This entry keeps only the CDR3 DNA: 57 bases, framed from base 1. From a lookup of the germline V gene (reference sequence), CDR1 and CDR2 are LNHDA and SQIVND. Overall study outcomes, separate from this receptor: How much clinical and demographic metadata was included differed by source and by participant, and the metadata was provided uncurated.

Collaborating institutions collected whole blood in K2EDTA tubes following their own protocols. For TCRbeta analysis, collaborators shipped samples as frozen whole blood, isolated PBMCs, or DNA extracted from either of those sample types. Of note for this clone: Its specific antigen is unknown. Per-base quality was not reported, and no clone a single base away is much larger than it.

TCRbeta CDR3 regions were amplified from genomic DNA by means of the immunoSEQ Assay, a bias-controlled multiplex PCR. As for how the authors treated the data: The number of nucleated cells in each sample was estimated by amplification of reference gene primers within the assay. Sequence reads were collapsed and filtered to measure the absolute abundance of every unique TCRbeta CDR3 rearrangement. For each sample, productive Simpson clonality was calculated as the square root of Simpson's diversity index over productive rearrangements. Drawn from immuneACCESS, this table holds only the in-frame rearrangements with V and J called that TCRdb kept. Clones are partly lost; checked studies trace under half to an unresolved V gene and leave the rest unexplained. From that table come the V and J calls and clone size; the DNA was used to work out D and trimming. The sample table lists 50,000 to 70,000 clones, more than 65% of them with a count of one. The top ten constitute 5.6% of the sample.

The rearranged segments are TRBV19 and TRBJ1-5; 12 central nucleotides agree with TRBD1. The TCR sequence derives from a woman aged 55-69 years with acute or convalescent COVID-19. Sequenced: peripheral blood. The CDR3 has the sequence CASRSGAGTGGGSNQPQHF. The DNA is as follows: TGTGCCAGTAGGAGCGGGGCCGGGACAGGGGGCGGGAGCAATCAGCCCCAGCATTTT.